The entry that follows covers one T cell receptor beta chain sequence. Sequenced material consisted of expressed TCRB transcripts (all of the isolated RNA was reverse transcribed). The repertoire was sequenced with immunoSEQ multiplex PCR; TCRdb's copy has only in-frame clones and lacks some. The repertoire holds some 150,000 clones, with about 9.4% as singletons. The data are from a study of beta chain features in type 1 diabetes. Looked up from germline, CDR1 is SGHTA and CDR2 is FQGTGA. Trimming at V came to 2 bases and at J to 2 bases, leaving 1 base not matched to a gene. The CDR3 sequence is 14 residues long.

The rearrangement links TRBV7-3 to TRBJ2-3; TRBD2 matches 7 bases. The sequence derives from a man aged 18 to 35 in good health. Sequenced material: naive CD4+ T cells from blood. CDR3 amino acids: CASSLGTITDTQYF. DNA for the CDR3: TGTGCCAGCAGCTTAGGGACTATCACAGATACGCAGTATTTT. Drawing the rest from reference TRBV7-3 and TRBJ2-3, the complete variable domain is GAGVSQTPSNKVTEKGKYVELRCDPISGHTALYWYRQSLGQGPEFLIYFQGTGAADDSGLPNDRFFAVRPEGSVSTLKIQRTERGDSAVYLCASSLGTITDTQYFGPGTRLTVL.